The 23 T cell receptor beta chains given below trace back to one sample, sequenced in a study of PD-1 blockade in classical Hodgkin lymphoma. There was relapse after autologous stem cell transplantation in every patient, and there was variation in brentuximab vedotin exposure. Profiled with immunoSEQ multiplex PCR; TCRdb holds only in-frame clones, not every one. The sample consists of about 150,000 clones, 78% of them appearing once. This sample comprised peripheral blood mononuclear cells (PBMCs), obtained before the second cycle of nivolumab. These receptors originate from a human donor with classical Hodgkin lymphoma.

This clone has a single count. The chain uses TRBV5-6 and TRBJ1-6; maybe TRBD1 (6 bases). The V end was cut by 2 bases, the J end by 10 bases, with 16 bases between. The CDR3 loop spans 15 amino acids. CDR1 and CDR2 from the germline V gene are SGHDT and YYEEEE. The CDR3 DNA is TGTGCCAGCAGCTTACAGGGAGGGTTTGGATCACCCCTCCACTTT. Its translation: CASSLQGGFGSPLHF.

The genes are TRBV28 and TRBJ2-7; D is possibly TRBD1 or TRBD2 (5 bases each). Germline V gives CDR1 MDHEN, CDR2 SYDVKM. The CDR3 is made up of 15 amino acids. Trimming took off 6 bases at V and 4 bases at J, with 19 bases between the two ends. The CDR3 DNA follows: TGTGCCAGCAGCCCGCCTGGGGCCGGGGCGTACGAGCAGTACTTC. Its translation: CASSPPGAGAYEQYF.

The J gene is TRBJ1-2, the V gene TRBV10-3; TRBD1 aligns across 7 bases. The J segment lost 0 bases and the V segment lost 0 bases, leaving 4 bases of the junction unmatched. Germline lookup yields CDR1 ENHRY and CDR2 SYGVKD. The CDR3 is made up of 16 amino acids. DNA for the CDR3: TGTGCCATCAGTGAGTCCAACAGGGGCACTAACTATGGCTACACCTTC. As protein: CAISESNRGTNYGYTF.

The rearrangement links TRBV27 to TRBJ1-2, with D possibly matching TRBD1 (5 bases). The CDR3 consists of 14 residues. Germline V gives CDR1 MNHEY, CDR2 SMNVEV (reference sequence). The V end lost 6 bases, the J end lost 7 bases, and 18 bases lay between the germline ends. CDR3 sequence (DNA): TGTGCCAGCAGCCTAGTGGGGGGAACTCGTGGCTACACCTTC. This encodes CASSLVGGTRGYTF.

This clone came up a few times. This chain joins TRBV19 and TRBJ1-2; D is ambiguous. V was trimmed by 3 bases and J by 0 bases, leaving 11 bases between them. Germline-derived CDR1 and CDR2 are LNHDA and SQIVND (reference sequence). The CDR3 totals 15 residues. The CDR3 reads CASSIGGLSNYGYTF. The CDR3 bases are TGTGCCAGTAGTATTGGAGGGCTTTCTAACTATGGCTACACCTTC.

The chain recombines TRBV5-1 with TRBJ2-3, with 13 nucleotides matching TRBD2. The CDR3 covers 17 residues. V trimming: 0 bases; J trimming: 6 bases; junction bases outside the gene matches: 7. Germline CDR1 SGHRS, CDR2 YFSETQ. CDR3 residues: CASSLETSGGPWDTQYF. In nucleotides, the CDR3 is TGCGCCAGCAGCTTGGAGACTAGCGGGGGGCCTTGGGATACGCAGTATTTT.

The CDR3 sequence is CASSFTGWEETQYF. CDR3 DNA: TGTGCCAGCAGCTTCACAGGGTGGGAAGAGACCCAGTACTTC. The genes are TRBV11-2 and TRBJ2-5, with D perhaps TRBD1 (6 bases). Trimming removed 3 bases at V and 3 bases at J, with 11 bases between. The CDR3 runs to 14 residues. The V gene's germline CDR1 is SGHAT and CDR2 FQNNGV.

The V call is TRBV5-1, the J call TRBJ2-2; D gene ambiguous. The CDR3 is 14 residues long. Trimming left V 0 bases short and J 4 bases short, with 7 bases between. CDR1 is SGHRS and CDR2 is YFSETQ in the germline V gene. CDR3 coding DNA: TGCGCCAGCAGCTTGGGGGAAGGCACCGGGGAGCTGTTTTTT. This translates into CASSLGEGTGELFF.

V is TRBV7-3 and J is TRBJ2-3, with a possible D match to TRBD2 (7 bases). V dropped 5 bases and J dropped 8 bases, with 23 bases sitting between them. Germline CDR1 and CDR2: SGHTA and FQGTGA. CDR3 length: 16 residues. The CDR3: CASSPMGGLGGGTQYF. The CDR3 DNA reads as TGTGCCAGCAGCCCAATGGGGGGGCTAGGAGGTGGTACGCAGTATTTT.

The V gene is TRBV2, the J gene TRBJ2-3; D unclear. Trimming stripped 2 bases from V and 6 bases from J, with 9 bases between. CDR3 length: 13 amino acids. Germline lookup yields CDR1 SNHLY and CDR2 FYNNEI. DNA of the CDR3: TGTGCCAGCAGTGAAAGCCGCCGGGATACGCAGTATTTT. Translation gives CASSESRRDTQYF.

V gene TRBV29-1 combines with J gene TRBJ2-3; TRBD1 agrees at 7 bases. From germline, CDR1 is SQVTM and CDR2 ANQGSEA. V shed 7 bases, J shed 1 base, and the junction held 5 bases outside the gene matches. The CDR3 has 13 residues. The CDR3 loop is CSARTGGTDTQYF. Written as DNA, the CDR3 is TGCAGCGCAAGGACAGGAGGCACAGATACGCAGTATTTT.

CDR3 region: CASSEDPGPRETQYF. The CDR3 DNA is TGTGCCAGCAGTGAGGACCCTGGTCCTAGGGAGACCCAGTACTTC. The rearrangement links TRBV6-1 to TRBJ2-5; D not resolved. The CDR3 runs 15 residues. Germline lookup yields CDR1 MNHNS and CDR2 SASEGT. V lost 3 bases and J lost 5, with 16 bases in between.

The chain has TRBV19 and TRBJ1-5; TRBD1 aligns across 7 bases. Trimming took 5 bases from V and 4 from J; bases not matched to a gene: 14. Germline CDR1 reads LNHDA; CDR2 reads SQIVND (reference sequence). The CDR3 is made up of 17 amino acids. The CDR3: CASSLRQGSTQNQPQHF. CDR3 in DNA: TGTGCCAGTAGTCTCCGACAGGGTTCGACGCAGAATCAGCCCCAGCATTTT. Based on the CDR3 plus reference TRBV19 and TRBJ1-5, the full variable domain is DGGITQSPKYLFRKEGQNVTLSCEQNLNHDAMYWYRQDPGQGLRLIYYSQIVNDFQKGDIAEGYSVSREKKESFPLTVTSAQKNPTAFYLCASSLRQGSTQNQPQHFGDGTRLSIL.

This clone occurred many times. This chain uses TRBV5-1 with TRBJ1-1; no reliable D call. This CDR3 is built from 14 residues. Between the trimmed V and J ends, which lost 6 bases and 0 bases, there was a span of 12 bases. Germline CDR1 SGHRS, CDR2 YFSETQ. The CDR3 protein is CASTLQSMNTEAFF. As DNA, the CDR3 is TGCGCCAGCACGTTGCAATCGATGAACACTGAAGCTTTCTTT.

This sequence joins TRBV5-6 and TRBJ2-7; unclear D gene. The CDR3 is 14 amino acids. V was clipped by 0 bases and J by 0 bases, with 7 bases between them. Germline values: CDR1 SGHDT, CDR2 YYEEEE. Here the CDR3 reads CASSLGHFSYEQYF. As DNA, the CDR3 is TGTGCCAGCAGCTTGGGCCATTTCTCCTACGAGCAGTACTTC.

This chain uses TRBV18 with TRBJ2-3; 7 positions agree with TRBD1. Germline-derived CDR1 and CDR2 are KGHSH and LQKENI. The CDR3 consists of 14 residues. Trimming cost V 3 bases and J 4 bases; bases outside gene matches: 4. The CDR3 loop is CASSPRQGSDTQYF. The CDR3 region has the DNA TGTGCCAGCTCACCCCGACAGGGCTCAGATACGCAGTATTTT.

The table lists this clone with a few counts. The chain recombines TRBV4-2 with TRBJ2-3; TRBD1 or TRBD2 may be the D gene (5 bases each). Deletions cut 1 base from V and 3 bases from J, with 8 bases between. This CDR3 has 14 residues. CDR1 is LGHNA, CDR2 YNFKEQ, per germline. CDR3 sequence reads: CASSQGGDTDTQYF. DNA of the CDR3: TGTGCCAGCAGCCAAGGAGGGGATACAGATACGCAGTATTTT.

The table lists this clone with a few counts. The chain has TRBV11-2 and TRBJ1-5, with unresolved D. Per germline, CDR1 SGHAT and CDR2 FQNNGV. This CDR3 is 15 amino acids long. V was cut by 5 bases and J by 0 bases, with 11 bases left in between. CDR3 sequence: CASSPRSTSNQPQHF. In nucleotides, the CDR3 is TGTGCCAGCAGCCCCCGGAGTACTAGCAATCAGCCCCAGCATTTT.

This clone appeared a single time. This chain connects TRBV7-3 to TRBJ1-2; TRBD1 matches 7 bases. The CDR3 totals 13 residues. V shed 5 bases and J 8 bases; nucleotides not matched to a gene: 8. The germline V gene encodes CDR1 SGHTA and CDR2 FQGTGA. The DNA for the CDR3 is TGTGCCAGCAGCGTACGACAGGGTGCGGGCTACACCTTC. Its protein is CASSVRQGAGYTF.

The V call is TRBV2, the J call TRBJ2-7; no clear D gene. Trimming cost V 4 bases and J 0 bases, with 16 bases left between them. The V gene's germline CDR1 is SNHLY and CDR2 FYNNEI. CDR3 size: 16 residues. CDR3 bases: TGTGCCAGCAGTGGTGGGGTTCTAGGTCTCTCCTACGAGCAGTACTTC. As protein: CASSGGVLGLSYEQYF. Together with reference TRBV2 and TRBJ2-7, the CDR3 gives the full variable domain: EPEVTQTPSHQVTQMGQEVILRCVPISNHLYFYWYRQILGQKVEFLVSFYNNEISEKSEIFDDQFSVERPDGSNFTLKIRSTKLEDSAMYFCASSGGVLGLSYEQYFGPGTRLTVT.

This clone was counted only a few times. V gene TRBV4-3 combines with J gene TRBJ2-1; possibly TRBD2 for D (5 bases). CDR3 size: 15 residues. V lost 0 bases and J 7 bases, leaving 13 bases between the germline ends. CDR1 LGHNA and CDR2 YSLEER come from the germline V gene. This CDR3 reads CASSQDRWTRNEQFF. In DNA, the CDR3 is TGCGCCAGCAGCCAAGATCGCTGGACTCGGAATGAGCAGTTCTTC.

Written as DNA, the CDR3 is TGTGCCAGCAGTCCCCACTCCGCGGGAGGGCCCCCAGATACGCAGTATTTT. This translates into CASSPHSAGGPPDTQYF. This rearrangement joins TRBV2 to TRBJ2-3, with 9 bases lining up with TRBD2. After removal of 5 bases from V and 4 bases from J, the junction contained 13 bases not matched to a gene. Germline lookup yields CDR1 SNHLY and CDR2 FYNNEI. The CDR3 extends over 17 amino acids.

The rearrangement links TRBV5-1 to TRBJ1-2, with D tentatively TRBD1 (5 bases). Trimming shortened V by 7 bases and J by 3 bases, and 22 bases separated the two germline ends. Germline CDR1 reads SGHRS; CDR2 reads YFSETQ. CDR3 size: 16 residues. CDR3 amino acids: CASRSSLRVTDYGYTF. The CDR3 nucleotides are TGCGCCAGCCGTTCCTCCCTCAGGGTGACGGACTATGGCTACACCTTC.